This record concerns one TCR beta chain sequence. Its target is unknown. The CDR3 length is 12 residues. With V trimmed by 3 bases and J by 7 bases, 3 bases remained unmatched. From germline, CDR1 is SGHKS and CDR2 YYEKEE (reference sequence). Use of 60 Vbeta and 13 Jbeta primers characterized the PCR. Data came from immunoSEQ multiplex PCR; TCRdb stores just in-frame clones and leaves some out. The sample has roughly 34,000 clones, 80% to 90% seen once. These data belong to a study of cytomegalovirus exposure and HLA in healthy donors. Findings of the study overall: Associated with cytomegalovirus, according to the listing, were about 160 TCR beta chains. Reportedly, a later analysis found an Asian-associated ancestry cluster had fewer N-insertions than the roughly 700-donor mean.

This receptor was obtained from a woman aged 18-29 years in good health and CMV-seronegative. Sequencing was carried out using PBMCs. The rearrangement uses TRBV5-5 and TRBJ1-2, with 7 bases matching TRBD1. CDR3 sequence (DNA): TGTGCCAGCAGCTATGACAGGGTTGGCTACACCTTC. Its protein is CASSYDRVGYTF. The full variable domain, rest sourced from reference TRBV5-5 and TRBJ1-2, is DAGVTQSPTHLIKTRGQQVTLRCSPISGHKSVSWYQQVLGQGPQFIFQYYEKEERGRGNFPDRFSARQFPNYSSELNVNALLLGDSALYLCASSYDRVGYTFGSGTRLTVV.